This TCR beta chain was documented in a study of shared clonotypes between healthy human individuals (dated by TCRdb to the early 2020s). Regarding the complete study: Three men and two women, aged 18 to 49 years, made up the cohort. Leukapheresis yielded between about 0.85 and 10 billion PBMCs per donor. To increase sequencing depth and limit assay-specific biases, TCR repertoire library preparation and sequencing were carried out by different laboratories using diverse techniques. For each donor, CD4 naive and CD4 memory were each run on three plates, CD8 naive on two plates, and CD8 memory on one plate. To estimate repertoire size and how much clonotypes are shared between individuals, the study performed deep sequencing of blood TCR repertoires from about 5 healthy adults. Study-level results and caveats: Pairwise subsampling led to the expectation that sequencing depth would affect the degree of clonotype sharing among donors. Only blood was sampled, and tissue TCR repertoires likely differ from those in blood. Because the study included a small number of donors, the genetic and exposure-history diversity represented was limited. When several donors were compared, the shared fraction of clonotypes was around 5% for naive CD4, 3% to 4% for naive CD8, more than 2% for memory CD4, and 0.4% for memory CD8. Incomplete sequencing was indicated by rarefaction of sorted-subset datasets, despite the large sequencing depth. Estimated clonotype richness was generally larger for naive than for memory subsets. Compared with non-shared clonotypes, the clonotypes found in all four sorted-subset donors had higher generation probabilities.

About this clone: What this receptor recognizes is not known. The record has no base qualities; no much larger clone is one base away.

Using the deep immunoSEQ assay, multiplex PCR amplified TCR CDR3 regions from genomic DNA. For each cell subset, the extracted genomic DNA was distributed evenly across all wells of several immunoSEQ 96-well plates, and each plate served as one replicate. For sorted subsets, approximately 210 ng genomic DNA, equal to tens of thousands of T cell genomes, was loaded into each replicate PCR. Purified libraries were quantified with a Qubit 3.0 fluorometer, sized on a Bioanalyzer 2100, and re-quantified with the KAPA Library Quantification kit. A separate single-read 150-cycle Illumina NextSeq 550 flow cell was used to sequence each immunoSEQ 96-well plate. Per the authors' processing: Because the immunoSEQ output included only junctional sequences and no quality scores, the filtering could not be the same as the filtering used for full-length reads. To assign V/J genes and CDR3, sequences were annotated against IMGT germline references using PyIR, a Python wrapper for IgBLAST v1.9. Any read was removed if the V/J assignment was weak (E-value above 1e-6), the CDR3 was missing, or the read contained stop codons, out-of-frame junctions, or ambiguous translated residues. V3J clonotypes were defined as sequences sharing an identical inferred V gene, J gene, and CDR3 amino acid sequence. Percentage overlap between repertoires was calculated by dividing the number of shared unique clonotypes by the size of the smaller repertoire. Repertoire richness was assessed with RTK rarefaction, the Chao1 estimator, and Recon v2.1 estimates of unobserved clonotypes. Generation probabilities for all TCRbeta clonotypes obtained by the gDNA method from a handful of donors were computed using OLGA. In its TCRdb copy, this immuneACCESS table keeps in-frame sequences only and misses some clones. Where compared with another copy, unresolved V genes explain less than half of these, and the others have no known cause. Clone size and V and J calls were adopted from that table, with D and trimming inferred from the DNA. This sample has roughly 2.2 million clones in its table, and about 92% of those were observed once. The biggest ten clones account for 0.35% to 0.5% of the sample.

The donors were healthy, HIV-negative adults who had no recently reported acute infections or vaccinations. Only Caucasian adults living in Nashville, Tennessee, USA were represented among the donors. CD4+ T cells were enriched through magnetic negative selection, after which naive cells were positively selected on CD45RA and the remaining negative fraction served as the memory subset. Blood was collected by leukapheresis, and PBMCs were isolated by Ficoll-Histopaque density gradient centrifugation and then cryopreserved in liquid nitrogen vapor phase. Purity and quantity of every magnetically sorted T cell population were checked by analytical flow cytometry. Genomic DNA was isolated from each sorted fraction and quantified by UV absorbance on a Nanodrop 2000c. Sequencing input: naive CD4+ T cells from PBMCs. The cell subset or site label for this specimen denotes: CD45RA+ positively selected. The clonotype comes from a man younger than 35 in good health. Some clones in this sample may be carry-over from other donors' samples.

CDR3 protein: CASSWAGELFF. The bases are TGTGCCAGCAGTTGGGCCGGGGAGCTGTTTTTT. The chain employs TRBV2 and TRBJ2-2, with the D gene not confidently named. The CDR3 sequence holds 11 residues, the cysteine and phenylalanine included. This entry keeps only the CDR3 DNA: 33 bases, framed from base 1. Via the germline V gene, CDR1 is SNHLY and CDR2 FYNNEI. Deletion took 5 bases off V and 6 bases off J, with a span of 4 bases between the germline ends.